This TCR beta chain was observed in a study of blood T cell repertoires in COVID-19. About the research overall: Samples came from the United States, Italy and Spain, spanning acute and convalescent COVID-19. PBMCs, B-cell-depleted T cells, or T cells provided the cDNA or gDNA that made up the material.

Losses at the gene ends were 6 bases for V and 3 bases for J; bases not matched to a gene: 17. The CDR3 has 18 amino acids. Looked up from germline, CDR1 is MNHEY and CDR2 is SVGEGT. Cohorts were based on clinical histories the participants reported. Symptom resolution, clearance, or two negative PCRs marked the recovered donors of Cohort 3. Sequenced by immunoSEQ multiplex PCR; TCRdb stores in-frame clones only, minus some. The table shows 200,000 to 300,000 clones, with approximately 90% occurring only once. Specimen: PBMCs or T cells enriched from blood (not recorded which). This receptor was taken from a woman aged 30 to 39 who had recovered from COVID-19. The chain couples TRBV6-2 or TRBV6-3 to TRBJ1-5; 7 bases are shared with TRBD1. This CDR3 is CASSKKGTVLLFNQPQHF. CDR3 nucleotides: TGTGCCAGCAGCAAAAAGGGGACAGTTCTACTATTCAATCAGCCCCAGCATTTT.